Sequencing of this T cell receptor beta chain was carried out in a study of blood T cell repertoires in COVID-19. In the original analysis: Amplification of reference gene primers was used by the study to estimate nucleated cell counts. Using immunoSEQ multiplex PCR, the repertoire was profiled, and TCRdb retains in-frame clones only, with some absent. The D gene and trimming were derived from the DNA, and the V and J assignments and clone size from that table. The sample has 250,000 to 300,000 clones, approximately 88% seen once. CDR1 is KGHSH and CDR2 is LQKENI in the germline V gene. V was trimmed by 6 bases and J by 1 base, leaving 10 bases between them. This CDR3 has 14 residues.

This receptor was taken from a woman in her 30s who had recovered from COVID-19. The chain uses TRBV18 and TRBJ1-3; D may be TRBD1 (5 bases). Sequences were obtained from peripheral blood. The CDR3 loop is CASSLQESGNTIYF. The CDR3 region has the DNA TGTGCCAGCTCCCTACAGGAATCTGGAAACACCATATATTTT.